This passage covers 7 T cell receptor beta chains from one sample sequenced in a study of OX40 agonist ivuxolimab in advanced cancers. Produced via immunoSEQ multiplex PCR; TCRdb's table is partial and in-frame only. The sample holds fewer than 90,000 clones, approximately 85% seen once. Sequenced material: CD4+ or CD8+ T cells sorted from blood, taken in a trial of the OX40 agonist ivuxolimab. The receptors derive from an adult with an advanced solid tumor such as melanoma, head and neck, liver or kidney cancer.

This clone occurred a few times. The rearrangement uses TRBV7-2 and TRBJ2-7, with 8 nucleotides matching TRBD1. The germline CDR1 and CDR2 sequences are SGHTA and FQGNSA. The CDR3 extends over 15 amino acids. V shed 6 bases and J 2 bases; nucleotides not matched to a gene: 9. The CDR3 here is CASSLHRDRPYEQYF. For the CDR3, the DNA is TGTGCCAGCAGTTTACACCGGGACAGGCCCTACGAGCAGTACTTC.

The CDR3 bases are TGTGCCACCCTCTCAGCGGGGGGGCCCTACGAGCAGTACTTC. It is translated as CATLSAGGPYEQYF. The rearrangement uses TRBV6-5 and TRBJ2-7; 10 bases match TRBD2. The CDR3 is made up of 14 amino acids. CDR1 and CDR2 (germline): MNHEY, SVGAGI. Losses at the gene ends were 10 bases for V and 2 bases for J; bases not matched to a gene: 8.

In this sample, this clone turned up a few times. This chain links TRBV5-4 with TRBJ2-7, with D perhaps TRBD1 or TRBD2 (5 bases each). In germline, CDR1 is SGHNT, CDR2 YYREEE (reference sequence). The V end was cut by 4 bases, the J end by 3 bases, with 11 bases between. There are 13 residues in the CDR3. The CDR3: CASSPGPSYEQYF. In DNA form, the CDR3 reads TGTGCCAGCAGCCCGGGACCGAGCTACGAGCAGTACTTC. Full variable domain (outside the CDR3, taken from reference TRBV5-4 and TRBJ2-7): ETGVTQSPTHLIKTRGQQVTLRCSSQSGHNTVSWYQQALGQGPQFIFQYYREEENGRGNFPPRFSGLQFPNYSSELNVNALELDDSALYLCASSPGPSYEQYFGPGTRLTVT.

The V and J genes are TRBV4-3 and TRBJ1-2; D might be TRBD1 (5 bases). Germline CDR1 and CDR2: LGHNA and YSLEER. Deletions cut 1 base from V and 4 bases from J, with 13 bases between. This CDR3 comprises 15 residues. CDR3 DNA sequence: TGCGCCAGCAGCCAAGGGGGGGGAATCCCCTATGGCTACACCTTC. This translates into CASSQGGGIPYGYTF.

At least ten counts were recorded for this clone. The rearrangement links TRBV11-1 to TRBJ1-2; D ambiguous. Trimming removed 1 base at V and 8 bases at J, with 8 bases between. The CDR3 has 12 residues. Germline V gives CDR1 SGHAT, CDR2 FQDESV (reference sequence). CDR3 coding DNA: TGTGCCAGCAGCTTAGATGGGGTCGGCTACACCTTC. As protein: CASSLDGVGYTF.

DNA of the CDR3: TGCGCCAGCAGCTTAGGTAGCTCTACCTCTGGAAACACCATATATTTT. As protein: CASSLGSSTSGNTIYF. The V and J genes are TRBV5-1 and TRBJ1-3; D is unresolved. V was shortened by 2 bases and J by 0 bases, with 12 bases between the two germline ends. The germline V gene encodes CDR1 SGHRS and CDR2 YFSETQ. There are 16 residues in the CDR3.

The chain employs TRBV11-2 and TRBJ1-2; perhaps TRBD1 as D (5 bases). The V gene lost 0 bases and the J gene lost 3 bases, with 11 bases spanning the gap. The CDR3 is 15 amino acids. Germline V gives CDR1 SGHAT, CDR2 FQNNGV. CDR3 residues: CASSLDSSGYYGYTF. Written as DNA, the CDR3 is TGTGCCAGCAGCTTAGATTCATCAGGGTACTATGGCTACACCTTC.